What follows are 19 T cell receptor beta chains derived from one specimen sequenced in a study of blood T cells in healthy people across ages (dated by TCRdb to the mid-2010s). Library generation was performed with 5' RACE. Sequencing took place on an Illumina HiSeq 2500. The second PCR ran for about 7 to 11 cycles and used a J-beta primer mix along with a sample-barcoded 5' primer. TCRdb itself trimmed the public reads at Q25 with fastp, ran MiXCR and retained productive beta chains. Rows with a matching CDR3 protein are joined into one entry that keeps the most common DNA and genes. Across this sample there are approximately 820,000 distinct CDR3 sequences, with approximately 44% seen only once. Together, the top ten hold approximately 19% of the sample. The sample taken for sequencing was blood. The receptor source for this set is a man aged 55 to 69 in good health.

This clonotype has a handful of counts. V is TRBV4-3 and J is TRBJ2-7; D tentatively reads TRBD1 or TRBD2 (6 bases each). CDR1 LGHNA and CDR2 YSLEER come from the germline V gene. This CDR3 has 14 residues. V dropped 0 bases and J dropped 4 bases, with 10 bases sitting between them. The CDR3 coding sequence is TGCGCCAGCAGCCAAGAATGGGGGGCGTACGAGCAGTACTTC. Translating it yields CASSQEWGAYEQYF.

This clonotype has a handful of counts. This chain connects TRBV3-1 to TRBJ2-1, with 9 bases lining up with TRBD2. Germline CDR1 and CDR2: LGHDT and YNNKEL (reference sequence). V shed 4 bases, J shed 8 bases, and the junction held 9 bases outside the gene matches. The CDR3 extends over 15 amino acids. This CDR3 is CASSPRGGPSHEQFF. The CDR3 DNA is TGTGCCAGCAGCCCGCGGGGGGGCCCGTCCCATGAGCAGTTCTTC.

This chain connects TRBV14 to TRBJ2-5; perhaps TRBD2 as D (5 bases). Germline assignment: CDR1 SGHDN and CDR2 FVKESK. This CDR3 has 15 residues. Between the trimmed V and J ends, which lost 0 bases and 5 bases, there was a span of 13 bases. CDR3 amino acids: CASSQDVSRGETQYF. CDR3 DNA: TGTGCCAGCAGCCAAGATGTATCCCGAGGGGAGACCCAGTACTTC.

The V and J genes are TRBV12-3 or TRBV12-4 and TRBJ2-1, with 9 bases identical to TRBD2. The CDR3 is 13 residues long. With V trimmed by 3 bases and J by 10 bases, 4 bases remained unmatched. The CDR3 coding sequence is TGTGCCAGCAGTTTGGCGGGGGGGTACGAGCAGTTCTTC. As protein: CASSLAGGYEQFF.

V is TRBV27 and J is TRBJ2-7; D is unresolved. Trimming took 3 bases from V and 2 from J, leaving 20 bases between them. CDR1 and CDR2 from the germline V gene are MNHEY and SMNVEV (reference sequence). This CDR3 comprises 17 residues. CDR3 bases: TGTGCCAGCAGTTTCCGACCTCTAGGAGCCGCCCCCTACGAGCAGTACTTC. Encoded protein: CASSFRPLGAAPYEQYF.

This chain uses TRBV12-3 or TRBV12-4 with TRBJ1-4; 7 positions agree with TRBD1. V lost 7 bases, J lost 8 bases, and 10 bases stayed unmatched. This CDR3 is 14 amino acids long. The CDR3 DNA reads TGTGCCAGCACCAAAGACAGGGCGGGAGAAAAACTGTTTTTT. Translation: CASTKDRAGEKLFF.

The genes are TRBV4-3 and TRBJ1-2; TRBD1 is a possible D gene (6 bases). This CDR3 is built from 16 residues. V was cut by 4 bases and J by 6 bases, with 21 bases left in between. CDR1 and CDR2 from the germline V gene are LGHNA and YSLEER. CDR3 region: CASSRNEGGGYNGYTF. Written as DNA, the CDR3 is TGCGCCAGCAGCCGGAACGAGGGGGGCGGTTATAATGGCTACACCTTC.

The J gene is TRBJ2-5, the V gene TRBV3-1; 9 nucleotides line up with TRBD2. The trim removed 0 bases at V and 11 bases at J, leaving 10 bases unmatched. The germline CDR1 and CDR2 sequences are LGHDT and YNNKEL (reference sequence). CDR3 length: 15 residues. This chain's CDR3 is CASSQDETSGNEQYF. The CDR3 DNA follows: TGTGCCAGCAGCCAAGACGAGACTAGCGGCAATGAGCAGTACTTC.

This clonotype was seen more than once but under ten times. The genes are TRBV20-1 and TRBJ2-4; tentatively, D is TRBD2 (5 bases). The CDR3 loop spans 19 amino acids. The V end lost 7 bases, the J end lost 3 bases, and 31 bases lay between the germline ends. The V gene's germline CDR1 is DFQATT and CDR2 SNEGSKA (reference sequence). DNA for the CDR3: TGCAGTGTCGTAGGTCGGTTAGGTAATTTTGCCGGGGTCAAAAACATTCAGTACTTC. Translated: CSVVGRLGNFAGVKNIQYF.

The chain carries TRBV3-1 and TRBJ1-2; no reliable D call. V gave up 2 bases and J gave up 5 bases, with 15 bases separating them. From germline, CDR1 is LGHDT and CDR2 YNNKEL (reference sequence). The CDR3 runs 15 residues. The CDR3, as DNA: TGTGCCAGCAGCCAACACGCCGGGCCAAATTATGGCTACACCTTC. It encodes CASSQHAGPNYGYTF.

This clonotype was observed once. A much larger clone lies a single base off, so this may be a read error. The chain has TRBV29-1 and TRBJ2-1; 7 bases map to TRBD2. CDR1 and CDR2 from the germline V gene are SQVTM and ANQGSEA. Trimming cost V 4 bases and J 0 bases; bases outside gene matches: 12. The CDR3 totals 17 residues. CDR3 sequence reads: CSVAGTNGESSYNEQFF. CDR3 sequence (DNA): TGCAGCGTTGCCGGGACTAACGGGGAAAGCTCCTACAATGAGCAGTTCTTC.

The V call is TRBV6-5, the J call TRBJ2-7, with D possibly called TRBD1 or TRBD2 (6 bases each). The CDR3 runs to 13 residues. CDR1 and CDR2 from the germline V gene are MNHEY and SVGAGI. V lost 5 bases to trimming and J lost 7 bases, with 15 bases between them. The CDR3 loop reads CASSATGGREQYF. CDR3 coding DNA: TGTGCCAGCAGTGCGACCGGGGGCCGAGAGCAGTACTTC.

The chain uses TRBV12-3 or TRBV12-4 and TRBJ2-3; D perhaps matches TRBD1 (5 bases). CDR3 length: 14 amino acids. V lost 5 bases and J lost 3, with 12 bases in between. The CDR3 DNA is TGTGCCAGCAGTGTACGAAGGGGAACAGATACGCAGTATTTT. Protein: CASSVRRGTDTQYF.

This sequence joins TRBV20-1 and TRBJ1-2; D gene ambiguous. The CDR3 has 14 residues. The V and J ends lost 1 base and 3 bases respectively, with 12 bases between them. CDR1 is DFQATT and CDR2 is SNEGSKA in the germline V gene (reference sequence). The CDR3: CSARARVLDYGYTF. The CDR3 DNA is TGCAGTGCTAGAGCCCGGGTGTTGGACTATGGCTACACCTTC.

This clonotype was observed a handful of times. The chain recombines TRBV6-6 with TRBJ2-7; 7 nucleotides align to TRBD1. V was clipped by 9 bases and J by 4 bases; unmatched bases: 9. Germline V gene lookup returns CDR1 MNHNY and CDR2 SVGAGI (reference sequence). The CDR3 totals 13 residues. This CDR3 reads CASGTENGYEQYF. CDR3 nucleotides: TGTGCCAGTGGGACAGAGAACGGGTACGAGCAGTACTTC.

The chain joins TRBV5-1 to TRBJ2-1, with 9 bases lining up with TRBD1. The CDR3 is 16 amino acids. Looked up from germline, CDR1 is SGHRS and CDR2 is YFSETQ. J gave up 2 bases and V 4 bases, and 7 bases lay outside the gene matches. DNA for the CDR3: TGCGCCAGCAGCAACCAGACAGGGGGTGCCTACAATGAGCAGTTCTTC. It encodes CASSNQTGGAYNEQFF.

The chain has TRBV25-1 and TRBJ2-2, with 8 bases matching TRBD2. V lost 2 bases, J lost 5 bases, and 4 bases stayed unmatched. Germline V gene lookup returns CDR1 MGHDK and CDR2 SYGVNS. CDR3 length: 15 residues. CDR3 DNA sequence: TGTGCCAGCAGTGAAGGCGGGGGGCTAACCGGGGAGCTGTTTTTT. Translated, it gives CASSEGGGLTGELFF. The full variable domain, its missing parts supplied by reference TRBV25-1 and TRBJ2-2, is EADIYQTPRYLVIGTGKKITLECSQTMGHDKMYWYQQDPGMELHLIHYSYGVNSTEKGDLSSESTVSRIRTEHFPLTLESARPSHTSQYLCASSEGGGLTGELFFGEGSRLTVL.

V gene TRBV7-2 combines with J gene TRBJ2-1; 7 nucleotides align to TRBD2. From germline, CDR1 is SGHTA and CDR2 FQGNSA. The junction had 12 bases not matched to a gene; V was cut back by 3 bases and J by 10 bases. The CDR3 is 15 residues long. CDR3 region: CASSFPGSGGYEQFF. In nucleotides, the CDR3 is TGTGCCAGCAGCTTTCCGGGCTCGGGGGGATACGAGCAGTTCTTC.

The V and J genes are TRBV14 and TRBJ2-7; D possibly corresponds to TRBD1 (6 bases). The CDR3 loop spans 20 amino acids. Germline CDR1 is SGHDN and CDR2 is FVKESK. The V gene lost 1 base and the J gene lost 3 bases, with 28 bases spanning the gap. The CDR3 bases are TGTGCCAGCAGCCAAGCCCGCGCTTGGTCAGGCAGGGGTTATTTCTACGAGCAGTACTTC. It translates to CASSQARAWSGRGYFYEQYF. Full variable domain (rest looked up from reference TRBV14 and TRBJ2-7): EAGVTQFPSHSVIEKGQTVTLRCDPISGHDNLYWYRRVMGKEIKFLLHFVKESKQDESGMPNNRFLAERTGGTYSTLKVQPAELEDSGVYFCASSQARAWSGRGYFYEQYFGPGTRLTVT.